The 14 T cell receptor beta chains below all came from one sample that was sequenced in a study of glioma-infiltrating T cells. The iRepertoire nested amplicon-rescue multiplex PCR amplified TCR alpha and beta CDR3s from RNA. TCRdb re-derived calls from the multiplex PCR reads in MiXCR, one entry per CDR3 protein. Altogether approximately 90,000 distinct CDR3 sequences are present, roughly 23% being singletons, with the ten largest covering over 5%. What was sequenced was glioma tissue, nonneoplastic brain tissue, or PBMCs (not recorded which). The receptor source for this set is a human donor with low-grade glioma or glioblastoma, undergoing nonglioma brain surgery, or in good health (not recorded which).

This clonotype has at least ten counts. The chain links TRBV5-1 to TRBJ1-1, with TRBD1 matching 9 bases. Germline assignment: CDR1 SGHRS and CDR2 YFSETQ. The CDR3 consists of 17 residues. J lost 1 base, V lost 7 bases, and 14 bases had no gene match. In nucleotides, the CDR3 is TGCGCCAGCCAAAAGGGACAGGGTCGGGGTGAGAACACTGAAGCTTTCTTT. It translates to CASQKGQGRGENTEAFF.

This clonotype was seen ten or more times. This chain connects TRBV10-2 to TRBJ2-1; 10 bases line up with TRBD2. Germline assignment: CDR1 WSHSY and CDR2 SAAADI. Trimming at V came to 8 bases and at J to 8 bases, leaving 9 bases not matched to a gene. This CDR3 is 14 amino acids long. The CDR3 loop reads CASALAGDQDEQFF. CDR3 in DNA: TGCGCCAGCGCCCTAGCGGGAGATCAGGATGAGCAGTTCTTC.

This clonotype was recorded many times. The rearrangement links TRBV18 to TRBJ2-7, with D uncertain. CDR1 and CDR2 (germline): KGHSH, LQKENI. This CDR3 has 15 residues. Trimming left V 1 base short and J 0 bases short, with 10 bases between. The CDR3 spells CASSPRSRSSYEQYF. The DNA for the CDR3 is TGTGCCAGCTCACCACGCAGTAGAAGCTCCTACGAGCAGTACTTC.

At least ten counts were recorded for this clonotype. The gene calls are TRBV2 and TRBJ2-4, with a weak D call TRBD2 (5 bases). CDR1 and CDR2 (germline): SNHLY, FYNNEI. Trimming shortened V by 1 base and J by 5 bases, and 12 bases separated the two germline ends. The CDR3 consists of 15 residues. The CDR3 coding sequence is TGTGCCAGCAGTGAAGAACGAGGGAGCCAAAACATTCAGTACTTC. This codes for CASSEERGSQNIQYF.

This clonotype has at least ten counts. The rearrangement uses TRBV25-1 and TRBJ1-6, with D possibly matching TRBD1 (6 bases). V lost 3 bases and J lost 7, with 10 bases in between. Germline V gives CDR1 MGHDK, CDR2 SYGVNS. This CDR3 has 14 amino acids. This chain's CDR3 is CASSDAQGNSPLHF. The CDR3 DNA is TGTGCCAGCAGTGATGCACAGGGAAATTCACCCCTCCACTTT.

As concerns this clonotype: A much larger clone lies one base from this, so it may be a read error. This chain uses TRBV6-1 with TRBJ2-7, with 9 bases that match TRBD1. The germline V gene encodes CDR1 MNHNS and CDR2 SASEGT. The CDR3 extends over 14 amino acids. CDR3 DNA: TGTGCCGGCAGGAACCGGGACAGGGTTTACGAGCAGTACTTC. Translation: CAGRNRDRVYEQYF.

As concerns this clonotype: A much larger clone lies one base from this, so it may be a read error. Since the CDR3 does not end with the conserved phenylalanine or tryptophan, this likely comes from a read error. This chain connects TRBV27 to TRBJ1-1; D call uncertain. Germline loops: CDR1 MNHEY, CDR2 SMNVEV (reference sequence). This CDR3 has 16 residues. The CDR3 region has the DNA TGTGCCAGCATTTTAGTCCCCCCGGGAGCGGGCACTGAAGCTTTCCTT. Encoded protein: CASILVPPGAGTEAFL.

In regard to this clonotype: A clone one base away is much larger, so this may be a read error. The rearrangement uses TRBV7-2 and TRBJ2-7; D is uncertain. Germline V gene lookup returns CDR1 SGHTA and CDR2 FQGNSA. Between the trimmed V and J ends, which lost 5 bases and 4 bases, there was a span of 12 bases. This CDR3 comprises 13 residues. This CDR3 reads CASSRLDGYEQYF. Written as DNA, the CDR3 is TGTGCCAGCAGCCGCCTGGACGGATACGAGCAGTACTTC.

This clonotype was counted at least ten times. In DNA form, the CDR3 reads TGTGCCAGCAGTTTCGGCGTAGGGGATAGAACTGAAGCTTTCTTT. Translated: CASSFGVGDRTEAFF. The V and J genes are TRBV27 and TRBJ1-1; D possibly corresponds to TRBD1 (5 bases). Trimming stripped 3 bases from V and 5 bases from J, with 16 bases between. Germline V gene data show CDR1 as MNHEY and CDR2 as SMNVEV (reference sequence). There are 15 residues in the CDR3.

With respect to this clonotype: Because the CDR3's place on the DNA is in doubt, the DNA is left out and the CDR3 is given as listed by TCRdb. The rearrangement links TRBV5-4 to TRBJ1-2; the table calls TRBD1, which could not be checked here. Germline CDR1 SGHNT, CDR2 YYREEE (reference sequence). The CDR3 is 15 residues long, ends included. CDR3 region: CASSFGPGTVHGYSF.

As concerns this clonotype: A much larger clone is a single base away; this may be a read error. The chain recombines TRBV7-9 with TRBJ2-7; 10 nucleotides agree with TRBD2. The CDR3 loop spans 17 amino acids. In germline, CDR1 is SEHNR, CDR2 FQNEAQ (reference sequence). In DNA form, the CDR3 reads TGTGCCAGCAGCTTCCCAACTAGCGGGACAAAAACCTACGGGCAGTACTTC. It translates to CASSFPTSGTKTYGQYF.

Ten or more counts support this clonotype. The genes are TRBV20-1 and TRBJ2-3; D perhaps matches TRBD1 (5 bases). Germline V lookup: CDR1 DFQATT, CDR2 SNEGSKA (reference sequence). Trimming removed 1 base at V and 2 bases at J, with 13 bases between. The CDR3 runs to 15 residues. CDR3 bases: TGCAGTGCTAGAGCCCCAGGGCGGAACACAGATACGCAGTATTTT. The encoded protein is CSARAPGRNTDTQYF.

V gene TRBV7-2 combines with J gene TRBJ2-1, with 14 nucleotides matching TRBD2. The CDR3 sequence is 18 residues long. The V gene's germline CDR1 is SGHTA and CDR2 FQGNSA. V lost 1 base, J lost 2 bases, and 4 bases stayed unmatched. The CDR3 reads CASSLGGTSGSTYNEQFF. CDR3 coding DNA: TGTGCCAGCAGCTTAGGCGGGACTAGCGGGAGTACCTACAATGAGCAGTTCTTC.

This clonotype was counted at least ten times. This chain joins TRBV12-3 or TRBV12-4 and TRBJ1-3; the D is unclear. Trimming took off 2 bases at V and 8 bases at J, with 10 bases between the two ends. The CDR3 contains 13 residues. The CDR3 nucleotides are TGTGCCAGCAGTTTAAGGGCAAGTGACACCATATATTTT. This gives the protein CASSLRASDTIYF.